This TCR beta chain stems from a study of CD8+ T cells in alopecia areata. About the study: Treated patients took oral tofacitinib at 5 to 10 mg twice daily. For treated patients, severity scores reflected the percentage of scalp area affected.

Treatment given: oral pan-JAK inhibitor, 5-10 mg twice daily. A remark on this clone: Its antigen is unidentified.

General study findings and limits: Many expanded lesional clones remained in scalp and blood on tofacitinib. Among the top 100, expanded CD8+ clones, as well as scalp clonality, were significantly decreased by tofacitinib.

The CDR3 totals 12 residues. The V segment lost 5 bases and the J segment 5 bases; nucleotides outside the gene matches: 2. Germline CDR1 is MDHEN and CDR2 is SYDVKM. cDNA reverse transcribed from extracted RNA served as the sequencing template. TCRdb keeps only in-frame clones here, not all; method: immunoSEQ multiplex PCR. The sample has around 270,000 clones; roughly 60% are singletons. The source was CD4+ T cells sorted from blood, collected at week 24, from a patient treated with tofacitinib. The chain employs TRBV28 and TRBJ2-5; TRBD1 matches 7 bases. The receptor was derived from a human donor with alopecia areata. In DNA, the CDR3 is TGTGCCAGCAGTGACAGGGTTGAGACCCAGTACTTC. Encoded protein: CASSDRVETQYF.